Listed below are T cell receptor beta chains from one sample, sequenced in a study of neurological immune-mediated disorders. TCRdb reanalysed the 5' RACE reads using MiXCR and keeps one entry per CDR3 protein. The sample records 35,000 to 40,000 distinct CDR3 sequences, 11% being singletons. Material: CD4+ T cells from blood. The receptors derive from a woman in her 30s with HTLV-1-associated myelopathy (HAM/TSP). CDR3s include the opening cysteine and the closing phenylalanine or tryptophan. A D gene is named only where the DNA matches it firmly. Size tells how often a clone was seen (once, few, many) or the class of an expanded clone, and some rows leave it out.

TRBJ2-2 | TRBD2 | TRBV20-1 | many | CSATAGGTGELFF | TGCAGTGCTACAGCGGGGGGCACCGGGGAGCTGTTTTTT
TRBJ1-5 | - | TRBV12-3/TRBV12-4 | many | CASSLIGDNQPQHF | TGTGCCAGCAGTTTAATAGGCGACAATCAGCCCCAGCATTTT
TRBJ2-6 | TRBD1 | TRBV7-2 | many | CASSGDRAGANVLTF | TGTGCCAGCAGCGGTGACAGGGCTGGGGCCAACGTCCTGACTTTC
TRBJ2-3 | - | TRBV20-1 | many | CSARPRYTDTQYF | TGCAGTGCTAGACCGCGGTACACAGATACGCAGTATTTT
TRBJ2-2 | - | TRBV5-1 | few | CASSPVGVGELFF | TGCGCCAGCAGCCCGGTAGGGGTCGGGGAGCTGTTTTTT
TRBJ1-2 | - | TRBV6-5 | many | CASSYSGIYGYTF | TGTGCCAGCAGTTATTCAGGGATCTATGGCTACACCTTC
TRBJ1-2 | - | TRBV5-1 | many | CASSFSGGPGAKSGYTF | TGCGCCAGCAGCTTTTCCGGTGGCCCGGGGGCAAAGAGTGGCTACACCTTC
TRBJ1-2 | - | TRBV7-8 | many | CASSLATGSTNYGYTF | TGTGCCAGCAGCTTAGCGACAGGCTCTACTAACTATGGCTACACCTTC
TRBJ2-1 | TRBD1 | TRBV5-1 | many | CASSSKQDRGFRDEQFF | TGCGCCAGCAGCTCGAAACAAGACAGGGGGTTTCGCGATGAGCAGTTCTTC
TRBJ2-7 | - | TRBV7-2 | many | CASSLTGARSYEQYF | TGTGCCAGCAGCTTAACGGGGGCGCGTTCCTACGAGCAGTACTTC
TRBJ2-3 | - | TRBV5-5 | many | CASSLGPSGTDTQYF | TGTGCCAGCAGCTTGGGCCCTTCGGGGACAGATACGCAGTATTTT
TRBJ2-2 | - | TRBV30 | many | CAWSPLRGGTGELFF | TGTGCCTGGAGTCCACTGCGGGGTGGAACCGGGGAGCTGTTTTTT
TRBJ2-3 | - | TRBV14 | many | CASSQETDTQYF | TGTGCCAGCAGCCAAGAAACAGATACGCAGTATTTT
TRBJ1-4 | - | TRBV4-1 | - | CASSLGGSEKLFF | TGCGCCAGCAGCCTCGGGGGCTCTGAAAAACTGTTTTTT
TRBJ2-3 | - | TRBV3-1 | many | CASSHRDPLANTQYF | TGTGCCAGCAGCCACAGGGACCCATTGGCGAATACGCAGTATTTT
TRBJ2-1 | - | TRBV24-1 | few | CATSGYVRGVGGNEQFF | TGTGCCACCAGTGGGTACGTCAGGGGTGTCGGGGGAAATGAGCAGTTCTTC
TRBJ1-2 | - | TRBV20-1 | many | CSAIRDTMGGYTF | TGCAGTGCCATCCGGGACACCATGGGGGGCTACACCTTC
TRBJ2-1 | - | TRBV18 | - | CASSPPMLIDEQFF | TGTGCCAGCTCACCACCTATGTTGATCGATGAGCAGTTCTTC
TRBJ1-2 | TRBD1 | TRBV7-9 | - | CASSLTQGAYDGYTF | TGTGCCAGCAGTTTGACACAGGGGGCGTATGATGGCTACACCTTC
TRBJ2-1 | - | TRBV20-1 | many | CSAINRVKFNEQFF | TGCAGTGCCATCAACAGGGTCAAATTCAATGAGCAGTTCTTC
TRBJ1-4 | - | TRBV12-3/TRBV12-4 | many | CASRRLGAKLFF | TGTGCCAGCAGACGGCTCGGGGCAAAACTGTTTTTT
TRBJ2-1 | TRBD1 | TRBV3-1 | many | CASSQKGTGYYNEQFF | TGTGCCAGCAGCCAAAAAGGGACAGGTTACTACAATGAGCAGTTCTTC
TRBJ2-1 | TRBD2 | TRBV15 | many | CATSRGLAGFYNEQFF | TGTGCCACCAGCAGAGGCCTAGCGGGATTCTACAATGAGCAGTTCTTC
TRBJ1-1 | - | TRBV27 | many | CASRRQGSRTEAFF | TGTGCCAGCAGACGTCAGGGTTCTAGGACTGAAGCTTTCTTT
TRBJ2-3 | - | TRBV9 | - | CASSFYICSARLAGGTDTQYF | -
TRBJ1-1 | - | TRBV20-1 | - | CSAREYGPTQNTEAFF | TGCAGTGCTAGGGAATATGGGCCGACCCAGAACACTGAAGCTTTCTTT
TRBJ1-1 | - | TRBV20-1 | many | CRAMAHSNTEAFF | TGCAGGGCAATGGCCCATTCGAACACTGAAGCTTTCTTT
TRBJ1-2 | - | TRBV6-5 | many | CASSYEQGIGYTF | TGTGCCAGCAGTTACGAACAGGGTATTGGCTACACCTTC
TRBJ1-2 | TRBD1 | TRBV20-1 | once | CSATRDRGGYSF | TGCAGTGCCACCCGGGACAGGGGTGGCTACTCATTC
TRBJ1-5 | TRBD1 | TRBV9 | many | CASSVGTGGGNQPQHF | TGTGCCAGCAGCGTAGGGACAGGGGGAGGCAATCAGCCCCAGCATTTT
TRBJ2-1 | - | TRBV7-2 | many | CASSLQYNEQFF | TGTGCCAGCAGCCTCCAGTACAATGAGCAGTTCTTC
TRBJ2-7 | - | TRBV5-1 | many | CASSSIDDGYEQYF | TGCGCCAGCAGCTCCATAGATGACGGCTACGAGCAGTACTTC
TRBJ2-3 | TRBD1 | TRBV10-3 | many | CAISEGQGAADTQYF | TGTGCCATCAGTGAGGGACAGGGGGCGGCAGATACGCAGTATTTT
TRBJ1-1 | - | TRBV27 | many | CASSRTSRGNTEAFF | TGTGCCAGCAGTCGCACCTCACGGGGGAACACTGAAGCTTTCTTT
TRBJ2-3 | - | TRBV5-1 | - | CASSLHGNTQYF | TGCGCCAGCAGCTTACATGGAAATACGCAGTATTTT
TRBJ2-3 | - | TRBV13 | few | CASATDTQYF | TGTGCCAGCGCTACAGATACGCAGTATTTT
TRBJ2-1 | TRBD2 | TRBV20-1 | many | CSARVPGLPYNEQFF | TGCAGTGCTAGAGTTCCGGGACTACCTTACAATGAGCAGTTCTTC
TRBJ2-2 | - | TRBV11-2 | many | CASSGYRGGIGELFF | TGTGCCAGCAGCGGATACAGGGGGGGTATCGGGGAGCTGTTTTTT
TRBJ2-7 | - | TRBV7-2 | many | CASSLGFRGSYEQYF | TGTGCCAGCAGCTTAGGTTTTCGGGGGAGCTACGAGCAGTACTTC
TRBJ1-3 | - | TRBV6-5 | many | CASTSTWTVGNTIYF | TGTGCCAGCACCAGTACATGGACAGTGGGCAACACCATATATTTT
TRBJ2-3 | - | TRBV19 | many | CASSIGPGAQYF | TGTGCCAGTAGTATAGGACCCGGAGCGCAGTATTTT
TRBJ2-6 | - | TRBV10-3 | many | CAIRRDATAGSSGANVLTF | TGTGCCATCAGGAGGGATGCGACAGCAGGAAGCTCTGGGGCCAACGTCCTGACTTTC
TRBJ2-7 | - | TRBV6-5 | many | CASSRGVGEQYF | TGTGCCAGCAGTCGAGGGGTAGGGGAGCAGTACTTC
TRBJ1-5 | - | TRBV18 | many | CASSPGSGNQPQHF | TGTGCCAGCTCACCGGGGTCAGGCAATCAGCCCCAGCATTTT
TRBJ2-6 | - | TRBV4-1 | many | CASSQDSIGQLSGANVLTF | TGCGCCAGCAGCCAGGATTCGATAGGACAGCTCTCTGGGGCCAACGTCCTGACTTTC
TRBJ1-2 | - | TRBV20-1 | many | CSARVGDGYTF | TGCAGTGCTAGAGTAGGAGATGGCTACACCTTC
TRBJ1-2 | - | TRBV20-1 | many | CSARDSSSYGYTF | TGCAGTGCTAGGGACAGCTCCTCCTATGGCTACACCTTC
TRBJ1-5 | TRBD1 | TRBV19 | many | CAGADTGDQPQHF | TGTGCCGGAGCCGATACAGGGGATCAGCCCCAGCATTTT
TRBJ1-1 | TRBD1 | TRBV29-1 | many | CSVDPRTGGTEAFF | TGCAGCGTTGATCCGCGGACAGGGGGAACTGAAGCTTTCTTT
TRBJ2-6 | - | TRBV20-1 | many | CSARRGAEVSGANVLTF | TGCAGTGCCCGCCGTGGCGCCGAAGTATCTGGGGCCAACGTCCTGACTTTC
TRBJ2-7 | - | TRBV5-1 | many | CASSLTGTYEQYF | TGCGCCAGCAGCTTGACAGGGACCTACGAGCAGTACTTC
TRBJ2-1 | - | TRBV5-1 | many | CASTTFGLDGNEQFF | TGCGCCAGCACCACCTTTGGGCTAGATGGGAATGAGCAGTTCTTC
TRBJ1-1 | TRBD1 | TRBV20-1 | many | CSARGDRGNTEAFF | TGCAGTGCTAGAGGGGACAGGGGGAACACTGAAGCTTTCTTT